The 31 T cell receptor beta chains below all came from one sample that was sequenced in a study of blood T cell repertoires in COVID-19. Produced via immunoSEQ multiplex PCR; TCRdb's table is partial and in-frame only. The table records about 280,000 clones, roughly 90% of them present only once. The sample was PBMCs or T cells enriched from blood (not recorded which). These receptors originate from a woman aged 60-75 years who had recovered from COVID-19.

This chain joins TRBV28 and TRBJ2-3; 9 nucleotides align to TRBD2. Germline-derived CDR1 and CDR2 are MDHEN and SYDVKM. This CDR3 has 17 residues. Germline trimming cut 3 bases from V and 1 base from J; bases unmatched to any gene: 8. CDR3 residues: CASSFAGLAGRTDTQYF. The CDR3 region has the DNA TGTGCCAGCAGTTTCGCAGGTCTAGCGGGACGCACAGATACGCAGTATTTT.

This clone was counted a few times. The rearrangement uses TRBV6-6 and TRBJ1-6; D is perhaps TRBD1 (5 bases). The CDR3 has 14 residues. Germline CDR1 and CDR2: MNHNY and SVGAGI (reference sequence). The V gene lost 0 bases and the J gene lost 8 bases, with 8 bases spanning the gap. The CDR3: CASSYSGRDSPLHF. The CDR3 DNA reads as TGTGCCAGCAGTTACTCTGGCAGGGATTCACCCCTCCACTTT.

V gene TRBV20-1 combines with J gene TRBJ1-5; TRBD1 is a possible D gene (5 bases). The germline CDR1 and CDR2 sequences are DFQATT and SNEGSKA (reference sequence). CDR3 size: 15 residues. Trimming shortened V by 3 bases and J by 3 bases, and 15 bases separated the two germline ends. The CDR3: CSASSGPEPNQPQHF. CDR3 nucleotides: TGCAGTGCTAGTTCAGGGCCTGAACCCAATCAGCCCCAGCATTTT.

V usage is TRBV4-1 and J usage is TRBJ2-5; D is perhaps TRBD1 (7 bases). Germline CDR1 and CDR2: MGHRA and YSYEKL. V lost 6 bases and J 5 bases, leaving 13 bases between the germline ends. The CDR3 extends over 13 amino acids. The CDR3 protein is CASSQGGLETQYF. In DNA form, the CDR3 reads TGCGCCAGCAGTCAGGGGGGATTGGAGACCCAGTACTTC.

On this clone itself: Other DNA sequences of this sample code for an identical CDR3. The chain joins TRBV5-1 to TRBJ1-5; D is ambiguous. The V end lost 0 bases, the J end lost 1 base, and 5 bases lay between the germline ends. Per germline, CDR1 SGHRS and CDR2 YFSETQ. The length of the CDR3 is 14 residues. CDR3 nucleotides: TGCGCCAGCAGCTTGGGCGGGAGCAATCAGCCCCAGCATTTT. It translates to CASSLGGSNQPQHF.

The CDR3 nucleotides are TGTGCCAGCAGCCTCTCAGGGGAAGGGATTCAGTACTTC. Amino acid sequence: CASSLSGEGIQYF. The rearrangement links TRBV7-9 to TRBJ2-4, with D tentatively TRBD1 (6 bases). Trimming removed 5 bases from V and 10 bases from J, with 15 bases in between. The CDR3 length is 13 residues. Germline values: CDR1 SEHNR, CDR2 FQNEAQ (reference sequence).

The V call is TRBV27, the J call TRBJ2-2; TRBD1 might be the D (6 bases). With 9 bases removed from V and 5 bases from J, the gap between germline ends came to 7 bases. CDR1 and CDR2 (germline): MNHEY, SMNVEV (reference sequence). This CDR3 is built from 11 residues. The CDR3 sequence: CARGATGELFF. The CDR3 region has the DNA TGTGCCAGGGGGGCTACCGGGGAGCTGTTTTTT.

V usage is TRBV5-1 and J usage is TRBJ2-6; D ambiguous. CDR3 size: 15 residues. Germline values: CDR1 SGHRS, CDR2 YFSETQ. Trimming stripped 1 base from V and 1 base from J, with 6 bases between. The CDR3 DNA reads TGCGCCAGCAGCTTGTTGCGGTCTGGGGCCAACGTCCTGACTTTC. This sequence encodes CASSLLRSGANVLTF.

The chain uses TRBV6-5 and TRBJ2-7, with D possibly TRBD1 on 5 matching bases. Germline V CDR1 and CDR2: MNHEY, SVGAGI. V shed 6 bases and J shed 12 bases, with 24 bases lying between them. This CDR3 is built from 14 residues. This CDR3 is CASSVTNLPGRPYF. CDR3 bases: TGTGCCAGCAGCGTAACAAACCTTCCAGGGCGGCCGTACTTC.

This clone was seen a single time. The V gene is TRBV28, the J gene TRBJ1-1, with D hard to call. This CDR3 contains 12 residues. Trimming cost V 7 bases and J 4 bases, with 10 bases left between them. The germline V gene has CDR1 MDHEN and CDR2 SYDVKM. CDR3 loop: CASKEGSTEAFF. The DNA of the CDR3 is TGTGCCAGCAAGGAGGGAAGCACTGAAGCTTTCTTT.

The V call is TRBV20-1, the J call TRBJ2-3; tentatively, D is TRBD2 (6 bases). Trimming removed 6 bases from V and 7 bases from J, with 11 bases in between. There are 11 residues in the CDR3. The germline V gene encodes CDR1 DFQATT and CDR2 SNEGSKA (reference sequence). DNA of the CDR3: TGCAGTGCGAAACTAGCAAATACGCAGTATTTT. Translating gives CSAKLANTQYF.

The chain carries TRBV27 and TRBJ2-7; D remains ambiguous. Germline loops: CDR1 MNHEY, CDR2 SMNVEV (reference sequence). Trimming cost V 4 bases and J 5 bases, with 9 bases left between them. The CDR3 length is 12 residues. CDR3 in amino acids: CASSSPLDEQYF. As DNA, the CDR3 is TGTGCCAGCAGTTCACCCTTAGACGAGCAGTACTTC.

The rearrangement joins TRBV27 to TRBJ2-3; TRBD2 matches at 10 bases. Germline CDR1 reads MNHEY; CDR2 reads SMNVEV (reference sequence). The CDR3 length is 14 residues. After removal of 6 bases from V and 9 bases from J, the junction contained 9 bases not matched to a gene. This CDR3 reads CASRASGGLETQYF. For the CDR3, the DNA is TGTGCCAGCAGGGCTAGCGGGGGTTTGGAAACGCAGTATTTT.

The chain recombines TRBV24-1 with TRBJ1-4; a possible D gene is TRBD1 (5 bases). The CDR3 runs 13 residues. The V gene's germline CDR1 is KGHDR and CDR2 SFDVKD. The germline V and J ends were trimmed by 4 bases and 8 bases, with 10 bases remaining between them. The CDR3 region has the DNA TGTGCCACCAGTGAACCGGGGGAGGAAAAACTGTTTTTT. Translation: CATSEPGEEKLFF.

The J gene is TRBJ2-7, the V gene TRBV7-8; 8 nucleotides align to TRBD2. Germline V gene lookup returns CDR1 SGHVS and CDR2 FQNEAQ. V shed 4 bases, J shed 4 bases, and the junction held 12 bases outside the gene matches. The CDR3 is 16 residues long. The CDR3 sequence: CASSSFSAGVGYEQYF. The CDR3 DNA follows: TGTGCCAGCAGCTCATTCTCAGCGGGAGTAGGTTACGAGCAGTACTTC.

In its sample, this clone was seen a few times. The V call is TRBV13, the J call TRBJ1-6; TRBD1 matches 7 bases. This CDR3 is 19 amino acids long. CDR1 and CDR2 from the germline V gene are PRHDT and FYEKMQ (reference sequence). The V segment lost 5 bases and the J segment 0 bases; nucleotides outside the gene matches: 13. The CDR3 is CASSPNRGRSPSYNSPLHF. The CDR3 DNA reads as TGTGCCAGCAGCCCAAACAGGGGACGATCTCCCTCCTATAATTCACCCCTCCACTTT.

CDR3 residues: CASSVGDGQAYEKLFF. CDR3 bases: TGTGCCAGCAGCGTAGGAGATGGACAGGCTTATGAAAAACTGTTTTTT. This chain connects TRBV9 to TRBJ1-4; TRBD1 matches at 7 bases. Germline V gene lookup returns CDR1 SGDLS and CDR2 YYNGEE. Unmatched junction bases numbered 8, after V lost 0 bases and J lost 6 bases. The CDR3 loop spans 16 amino acids.

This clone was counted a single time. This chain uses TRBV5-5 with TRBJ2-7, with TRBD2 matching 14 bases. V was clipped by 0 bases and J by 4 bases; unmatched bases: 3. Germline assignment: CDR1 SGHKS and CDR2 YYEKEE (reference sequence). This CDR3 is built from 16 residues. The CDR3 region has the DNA TGTGCCAGCAGCTTGGGACTAGCGGGGGGGCTATACGAGCAGTACTTC. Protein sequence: CASSLGLAGGLYEQYF.

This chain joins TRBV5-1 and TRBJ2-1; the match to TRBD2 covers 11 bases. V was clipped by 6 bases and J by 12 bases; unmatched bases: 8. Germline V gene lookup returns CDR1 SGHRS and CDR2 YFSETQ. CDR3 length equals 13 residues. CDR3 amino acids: CASTETSGAGQFF. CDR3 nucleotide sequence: TGCGCCAGCACTGAGACTAGCGGGGCTGGGCAGTTCTTC. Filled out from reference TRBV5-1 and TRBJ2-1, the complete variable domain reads KAGVTQTPRYLIKTRGQQVTLSCSPISGHRSVSWYQQTPGQGLQFLFEYFSETQRNKGNFPGRFSGRQFSNSRSEMNVSTLELGDSALYLCASTETSGAGQFFGPGTRLTVL.

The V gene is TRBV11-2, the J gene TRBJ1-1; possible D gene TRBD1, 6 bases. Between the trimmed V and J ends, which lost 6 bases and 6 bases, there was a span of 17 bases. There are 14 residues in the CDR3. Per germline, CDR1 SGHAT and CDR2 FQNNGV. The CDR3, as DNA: TGTGCCAGCAGGGGTGGGGGCAGGTTTTCTGAAGCTTTCTTT. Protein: CASRGGGRFSEAFF.

DNA for the CDR3: TGTGCCAGCAGCCATACTTGGAGTAGCGGAGGCCATACAGATACGCAGTATTTT. It yields the protein CASSHTWSSGGHTDTQYF. The chain joins TRBV14 to TRBJ2-3; TRBD2 might be the D (6 bases). The CDR3 is 18 amino acids. Germline loops: CDR1 SGHDN, CDR2 FVKESK. Trimming took off 3 bases at V and 3 bases at J, with 22 bases between the two ends.

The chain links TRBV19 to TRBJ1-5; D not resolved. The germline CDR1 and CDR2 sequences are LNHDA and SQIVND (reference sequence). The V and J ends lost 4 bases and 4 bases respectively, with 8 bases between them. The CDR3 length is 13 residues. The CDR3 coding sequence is TGTGCCAGTAGTAACCAACAGAATCAGCCCCAGCATTTT. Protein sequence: CASSNQQNQPQHF.

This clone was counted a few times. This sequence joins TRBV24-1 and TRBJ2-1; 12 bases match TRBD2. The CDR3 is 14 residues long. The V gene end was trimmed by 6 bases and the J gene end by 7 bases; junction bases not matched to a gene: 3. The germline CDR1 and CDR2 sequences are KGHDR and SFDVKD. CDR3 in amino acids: CATSLAGGGNEQFF. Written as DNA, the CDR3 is TGTGCCACCAGTCTAGCGGGAGGGGGTAATGAGCAGTTCTTC.

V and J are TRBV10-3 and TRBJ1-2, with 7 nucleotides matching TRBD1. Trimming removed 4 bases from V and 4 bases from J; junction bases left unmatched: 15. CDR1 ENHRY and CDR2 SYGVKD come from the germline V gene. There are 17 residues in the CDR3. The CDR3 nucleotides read TGTGCCATCAGTGCACTACTGACAGGGCCGGGTGTCTATGGCTACACCTTC. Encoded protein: CAISALLTGPGVYGYTF.

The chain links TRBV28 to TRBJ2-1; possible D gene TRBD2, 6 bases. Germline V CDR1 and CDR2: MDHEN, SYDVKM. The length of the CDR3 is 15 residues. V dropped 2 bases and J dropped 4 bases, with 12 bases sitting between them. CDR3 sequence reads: CASSLVAGIYNEQFF. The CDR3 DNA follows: TGTGCCAGCAGTTTAGTTGCGGGAATATACAATGAGCAGTTCTTC.

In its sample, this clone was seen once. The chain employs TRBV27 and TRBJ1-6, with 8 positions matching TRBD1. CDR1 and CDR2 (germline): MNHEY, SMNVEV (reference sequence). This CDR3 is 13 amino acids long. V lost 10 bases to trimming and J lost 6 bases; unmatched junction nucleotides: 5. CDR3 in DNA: TGTGCCATCGGACAGGGAGGTAATTCACCCCTCCACTTT. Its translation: CAIGQGGNSPLHF.

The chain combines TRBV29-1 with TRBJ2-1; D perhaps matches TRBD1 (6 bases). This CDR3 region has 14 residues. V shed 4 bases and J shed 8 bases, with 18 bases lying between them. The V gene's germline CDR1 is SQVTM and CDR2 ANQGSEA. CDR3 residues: CSVVGAYSGDEQFF. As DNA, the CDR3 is TGCAGCGTTGTGGGGGCCTACTCCGGGGATGAGCAGTTCTTC.

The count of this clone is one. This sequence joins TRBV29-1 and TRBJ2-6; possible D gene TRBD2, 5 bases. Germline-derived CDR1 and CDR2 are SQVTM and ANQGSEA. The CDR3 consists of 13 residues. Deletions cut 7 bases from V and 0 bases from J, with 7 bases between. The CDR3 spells CSARDSGANVLTF. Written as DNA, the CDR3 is TGCAGCGCCCGGGACTCTGGGGCCAACGTCCTGACTTTC. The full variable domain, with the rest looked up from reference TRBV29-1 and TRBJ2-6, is SAVISQKPSRDICQRGTSLTIQCQVDSQVTMMFWYRQQPGQSLTLIATANQGSEATYESGFVIDKFPISRPNLTFSTLTVSNMSPEDSSIYLCSARDSGANVLTFGAGSRLTVL.

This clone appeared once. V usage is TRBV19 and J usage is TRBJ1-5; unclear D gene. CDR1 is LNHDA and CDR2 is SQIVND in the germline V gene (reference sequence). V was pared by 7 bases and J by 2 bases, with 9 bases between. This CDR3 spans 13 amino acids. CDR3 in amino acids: CASIWQGNQPQHF. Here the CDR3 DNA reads TGTGCCAGTATTTGGCAGGGCAATCAGCCCCAGCATTTT.

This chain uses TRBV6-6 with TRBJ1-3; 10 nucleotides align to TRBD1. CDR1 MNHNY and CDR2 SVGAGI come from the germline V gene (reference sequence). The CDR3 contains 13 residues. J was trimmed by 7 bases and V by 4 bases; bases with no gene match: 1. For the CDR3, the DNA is TGTGCCAGCAGTTCGACAGGGGGCAACACCATATATTTT. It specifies CASSSTGGNTIYF.

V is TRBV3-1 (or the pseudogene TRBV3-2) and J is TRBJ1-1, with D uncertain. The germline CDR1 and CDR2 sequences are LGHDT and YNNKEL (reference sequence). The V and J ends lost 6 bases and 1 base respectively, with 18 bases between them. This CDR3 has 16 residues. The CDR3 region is CASREEGRLPNTEAFF. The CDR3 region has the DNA TGTGCCAGCAGGGAGGAGGGAAGGCTCCCGAACACTGAAGCTTTCTTT.